The T cell receptor (beta chain) under discussion was sequenced for a study of T cells in Graves' hyperthyroidism and ophthalmopathy. Germline V gene sequence: CDR1 SGHDT, CDR2 YYEEEE. Between the trimmed V and J ends, which lost 4 bases and 3 bases, there was a span of 17 bases. This CDR3 contains 15 residues. TCR beta CDR3 sequences were amplified from RNA transcripts. The study used the HTBI primer set for a first-round RT-PCR of the TCR CDR3. One entry per CDR3 protein results from TCRdb running MiXCR on the multiplex PCR reads. Of some 800,000 distinct CDR3 sequences listed, 35% to 40% were seen once; the top ten hold 7.5% to 9.5%. A patient was excluded if there was uncontrolled infection, other autoimmune disease, pregnancy or lactation.

Sequenced sample: blood. This receptor was obtained from a man aged 18 to 30 with Graves' hyperthyroidism. The J gene is TRBJ2-7, the V gene TRBV5-6; D not resolved. CDR3: CASSLWVGRNYEQYF. The CDR3 DNA reads TGTGCCAGCAGCCTTTGGGTGGGCAGAAACTACGAGCAGTACTTC.